Below, 19 T cell receptor beta chains from the same sample are listed, as sequenced in a study of control samples from healthy donors and cancer patients. Profiling relied on immunoSEQ multiplex PCR, and the TCRdb table lists in-frame clones only, not all of them. The sample lists a few hundred thousand clones; approximately 92% were seen once. The sequenced sample was PBMCs. These receptors were obtained from a man aged 35-49 years with head and neck cancer.

The chain uses TRBV27 and TRBJ2-5; 8 positions agree with TRBD2. The CDR3 sequence is 16 residues long. V shed 5 bases, J shed 1 base, and the junction held 9 bases outside the gene matches. CDR1 is MNHEY, CDR2 SMNVEV, per germline (reference sequence). The CDR3 region is CASSPERELAQETQYF. CDR3 coding DNA: TGTGCCAGCAGTCCGGAGCGGGAGCTGGCCCAAGAGACCCAGTACTTC.

V is TRBV4-1 and J is TRBJ2-6; 9 bases line up with TRBD1. This CDR3 is built from 17 residues. Germline V gene sequence: CDR1 MGHRA, CDR2 YSYEKL. With 6 bases clipped from V and 0 bases from J, the junction kept 6 bases outside the gene matches. The CDR3 DNA reads as TGCGCCAGCAGGGGACAGGGACCCAGCTCTGGGGCCAACGTCCTGACTTTC. It yields the protein CASRGQGPSSGANVLTF.

This CDR3 reads CAWSETGAGANVLTF. The CDR3 DNA sequence: TGTGCCTGGAGCGAAACAGGGGCTGGGGCCAACGTCCTGACTTTC. This chain links TRBV30 with TRBJ2-6; TRBD1 matches at 7 bases. The V and J ends lost 3 bases and 2 bases, in that order; junction bases with no gene match: 4. CDR3 size: 15 residues. CDR1 is GTSNPN and CDR2 is SVGIG in the germline V gene (reference sequence).

The chain employs TRBV30 and TRBJ1-1; D gene unclear. Trimming took off 4 bases at V and 2 bases at J, with 17 bases between the two ends. There are 15 residues in the CDR3. CDR1 is GTSNPN, CDR2 SVGIG, per germline (reference sequence). CDR3 amino acids: CAWKSSFSSNTEAFF. CDR3 sequence (DNA): TGTGCCTGGAAATCCAGCTTCTCGTCCAACACTGAAGCTTTCTTT.

V gene TRBV7-9 combines with J gene TRBJ2-5; TRBD2 might be the D (6 bases). This CDR3 spans 12 amino acids. The V end was cut by 1 base, the J end by 9 bases, with 9 bases between. The V gene's germline CDR1 is SEHNR and CDR2 FQNEAQ (reference sequence). DNA for the CDR3: TGTGCCAGCAGCTTAGTAACGGGGGCCCAGTACTTC. Its protein product is CASSLVTGAQYF.

V and J are TRBV4-1 and TRBJ1-1; tentatively, D is TRBD1 (6 bases). The germline V gene has CDR1 MGHRA and CDR2 YSYEKL. This CDR3 comprises 17 residues. Trimming took off 2 bases at V and 2 bases at J, with 18 bases between the two ends. In nucleotides, the CDR3 is TGCGCCAGCAGCCAACTCCTCCTTAGGGGGGACAACACTGAAGCTTTCTTT. This gives the protein CASSQLLLRGDNTEAFF.

J is TRBJ2-5 and V is TRBV6-6; TRBD1 matches at 11 bases. The germline gives CDR1 MNHNY, CDR2 SVGAGI (reference sequence). The CDR3 consists of 15 residues. J was trimmed by 5 bases and V by 10 bases; bases with no gene match: 12. The CDR3 DNA reads TGTGCCACCTCGAGAGGACAGGGGGCGGGTGAGACCCAGTACTTC. The encoded protein is CATSRGQGAGETQYF.

V and J are TRBV27 and TRBJ2-2; the D gene is possibly TRBD2 (6 bases). The V gene's germline CDR1 is MNHEY and CDR2 SMNVEV (reference sequence). Deletions cut 5 bases from V and 4 bases from J, with 20 bases between. The CDR3 has 17 amino acids. The chain's CDR3 is CASSPSSPGVITGELFF. The CDR3 DNA reads TGTGCCAGCAGTCCTTCTAGCCCGGGAGTTATCACCGGGGAGCTGTTTTTT.

This chain uses TRBV28 with TRBJ2-7; 9 bases are a match to TRBD2. The germline V gene has CDR1 MDHEN and CDR2 SYDVKM. This CDR3 comprises 17 residues. V lost 3 bases, J lost 2 bases, and 11 bases stayed unmatched. The CDR3 here is CASSFSSGASGTYEQYF. The CDR3 coding sequence is TGTGCCAGCAGTTTCTCGTCGGGGGCTAGCGGGACCTACGAGCAGTACTTC. The whole variable domain, filled in from reference TRBV28 and TRBJ2-7, reads DVKVTQSSRYLVKRTGEKVFLECVQDMDHENMFWYRQDPGLGLRLIYFSYDVKMKEKGDIPEGYSVSREKKERFSLILESASTNQTSMYLCASSFSSGASGTYEQYFGPGTRLTVT.

The chain employs TRBV7-2 and TRBJ1-1; no definite D call. The V gene's germline CDR1 is SGHTA and CDR2 FQGNSA. The CDR3 totals 14 residues. V shed 1 base and J shed 2 bases, with 8 bases lying between them. In DNA, the CDR3 is TGTGCCAGCAGCTTAGGACGTGGAAACACTGAAGCTTTCTTT. Translation gives CASSLGRGNTEAFF.

The gene calls are TRBV6-2 or TRBV6-3 and TRBJ2-7, with TRBD1 matching 7 bases. Germline V gene data show CDR1 as MNHEY and CDR2 as SVGEGT. This CDR3 is built from 14 residues. The J segment lost 2 bases and the V segment lost 6 bases, leaving 7 bases of the junction unmatched. The CDR3 DNA reads TGTGCCAGCAGCCCCGCAGGGGGAGCCTACGAGCAGTACTTC. Translation gives CASSPAGGAYEQYF.

V is TRBV27 and J is TRBJ1-1; D ambiguous. The CDR3 loop spans 14 amino acids. V dropped 2 bases and J dropped 6 bases, with 13 bases sitting between them. In germline, CDR1 is MNHEY, CDR2 SMNVEV (reference sequence). CDR3 sequence (DNA): TGTGCCAGCAGTTTAGGATCCTTTCGGGCTGAAGCTTTCTTT. Protein: CASSLGSFRAEAFF.

This sequence joins TRBV6-6 and TRBJ2-1; 8 bases match TRBD2. CDR3 length: 15 amino acids. CDR1 and CDR2 from the germline V gene are MNHNY and SVGAGI (reference sequence). J gave up 7 bases and V 10 bases, and 15 bases lay outside the gene matches. The CDR3 DNA is TGTGCCATCGAAGATTTTAAGCGGGAGAGTAATGAGCAGTTCTTC. It codes for CAIEDFKRESNEQFF.

The V call is TRBV7-2, the J call TRBJ2-3, with D unclear. Trimming pared 5 bases from V and 9 bases from J, leaving 12 bases between. The CDR3 length is 12 residues. The germline V gene has CDR1 SGHTA and CDR2 FQGNSA. The CDR3 reads CASSPPSDTQYF. The CDR3 DNA follows: TGTGCCAGCAGCCCACCTTCCGACACGCAGTATTTT.

This sequence joins TRBV19 and TRBJ1-1; D not resolved. This CDR3 comprises 12 residues. Trimming pared 2 bases from V and 4 bases from J, leaving 5 bases between. Per germline, CDR1 LNHDA and CDR2 SQIVND (reference sequence). CDR3 nucleotide sequence: TGTGCCAGTAGTATAATGGGCACTGAAGCTTTCTTT. Protein sequence: CASSIMGTEAFF.

V gene TRBV5-6 combines with J gene TRBJ2-1; 7 nucleotides agree with TRBD1. The junction had 3 bases not matched to a gene; V was cut back by 3 bases and J by 0 bases. The CDR3 has 15 amino acids. Germline CDR1 SGHDT, CDR2 YYEEEE. The chain's CDR3 is CASSWGQSSYNEQFF. The CDR3 nucleotides are TGTGCCAGCAGCTGGGGACAGAGCTCCTACAATGAGCAGTTCTTC.

This chain uses TRBV28 with TRBJ2-7; 11 nucleotides line up with TRBD2. From germline, CDR1 is MDHEN and CDR2 SYDVKM. V trimming: 4 bases; J trimming: 3 bases; junction bases outside the gene matches: 20. This CDR3 spans 20 amino acids. The CDR3 DNA sequence: TGTGCCAGCAGTTACCCTCCCGGGGGGCTAGCGGGAGGCCCCCTCTACGAGCAGTACTTC. Translation: CASSYPPGGLAGGPLYEQYF.

The chain employs TRBV18 and TRBJ2-3; TRBD2 agrees at 8 bases. The V and J ends lost 0 bases and 4 bases, in that order; junction bases with no gene match: 9. The CDR3 contains 17 residues. Germline V lookup: CDR1 KGHSH, CDR2 LQKENI. The CDR3 DNA reads TGTGCCAGCTCACCACCGTCCAGCGGGGGTATATCAGATACGCAGTATTTT. Amino acid sequence: CASSPPSSGGISDTQYF. Drawing the rest from reference TRBV18 and TRBJ2-3, the complete variable domain is NAGVMQNPRHLVRRRGQEARLRCSPMKGHSHVYWYRQLPEEGLKFMVYLQKENIIDESGMPKERFSAEFPKEGPSILRIQQVVRGDSAAYFCASSPPSSGGISDTQYFGPGTRLTVL.

The count of this clone is one. This chain joins TRBV11-2 and TRBJ2-7; no reliable D call. Germline V gene data show CDR1 as SGHAT and CDR2 as FQNNGV. Deletions cut 1 base from V and 6 bases from J, with 10 bases between. CDR3 length equals 13 residues. The CDR3 region is CASSLVETSEQYF. For the CDR3, the DNA is TGTGCCAGCAGCTTAGTCGAGACCTCCGAGCAGTACTTC.